The 25 T cell receptor beta chains presented below share a single source sample, sequenced in a study of T-cell reconstitution after alpha-beta-depleted transplantation in children. Preparation of the TCRbeta library used unique molecular identifiers. TCRdb fed the PCR reads into MiXCR, producing one record per CDR3 protein. Of about 340,000 distinct CDR3 sequences in the sample, 9% to 12% were seen once. Sequenced material: PBMCs from the stem cell graft donor, taken from the stem cell graft. The receptors shown here come from a human donor who donated a stem cell graft to a child with acute lymphoblastic leukemia.

In its sample, this clonotype was seen a few times. The chain uses TRBV20-1 and TRBJ1-6; 7 bases are a match to TRBD1. The CDR3 extends over 13 amino acids. J lost 6 bases, V lost 6 bases, and 5 bases had no gene match. Germline CDR1 reads DFQATT; CDR2 reads SNEGSKA (reference sequence). This chain's CDR3 is CSAADRANSPLHF. The CDR3 DNA reads as TGCAGTGCGGCAGACAGGGCTAATTCACCCCTCCACTTT.

This clonotype occurred a few times. This chain links TRBV30 with TRBJ2-2; D ambiguous. The CDR3 is 13 residues long. The V gene's germline CDR1 is GTSNPN and CDR2 SVGIG (reference sequence). V was trimmed by 0 bases and J by 6 bases, leaving 8 bases between them. DNA for the CDR3: TGTGCCTGGAGTGTAGTCGCTCCCGGGGAGCTGTTTTTT. Translated: CAWSVVAPGELFF. Filled out from reference TRBV30 and TRBJ2-2, the complete variable domain reads SQTIHQWPATLVQPVGSPLSLECTVEGTSNPNLYWYRQAAGRGLQLLFYSVGIGQISSEVPQNLSASRPQDRQFILSSKKLLLSDSGFYLCAWSVVAPGELFFGEGSRLTVL.

This clonotype was seen more than once but under ten times. The gene calls are TRBV9 and TRBJ2-5, with 7 positions matching TRBD2. V trimming: 0 bases; J trimming: 5 bases; junction bases outside the gene matches: 7. Germline values: CDR1 SGDLS, CDR2 YYNGEE. The CDR3 runs to 15 residues. The CDR3 DNA reads TGTGCCAGCAGCGTAGATGTGGGCGGGGGTGAGACCCAGTACTTC. It is translated as CASSVDVGGGETQYF.

The chain recombines TRBV7-8 with TRBJ2-3; D is perhaps TRBD2 (5 bases). Looked up from germline, CDR1 is SGHVS and CDR2 is FQNEAQ. This CDR3 has 19 amino acids. V lost 1 base, J lost 1 base, and 21 bases lay in between. The CDR3 protein is CASSLVPDYRRRGTDTQYF. The CDR3 DNA follows: TGTGCCAGCAGCTTAGTTCCCGACTACCGGAGAAGGGGCACAGATACGCAGTATTTT.

This clonotype showed up just a few times. The chain combines TRBV5-1 with TRBJ1-1; D call uncertain. The CDR3 has 13 amino acids. CDR1 and CDR2 (germline): SGHRS, YFSETQ. With 0 bases removed from V and 11 bases from J, the gap between germline ends came to 14 bases. As DNA, the CDR3 is TGCGCCAGCAGCTTGGCGGTCAGCCGACGGGCTTTCTTT. This codes for CASSLAVSRRAFF.

This clonotype was seen many times. V usage is TRBV7-9 and J usage is TRBJ2-3; 7 bases align to TRBD2. The V gene end was trimmed by 4 bases and the J gene end by 4 bases; junction bases not matched to a gene: 5. This CDR3 region has 14 residues. Germline V CDR1 and CDR2: SEHNR, FQNEAQ (reference sequence). The DNA of the CDR3 is TGTGCCAGCAGCTGGCTAGCGGACTCAGATACGCAGTATTTT. It is translated as CASSWLADSDTQYF.

This rearrangement joins TRBV9 to TRBJ2-3; a weak D match, TRBD2 (6 bases). The CDR3 loop spans 16 amino acids. Trimming took 4 bases from V and 1 from J, leaving 16 bases between them. Per germline, CDR1 SGDLS and CDR2 YYNGEE. CDR3 nucleotide sequence: TGTGCCAGCAGCCCGACCCTCGTAGCGGGCACAGATACGCAGTATTTT. Its protein is CASSPTLVAGTDTQYF. Variable domain in full (rest from reference TRBV9 and TRBJ2-3): DSGVTQTPKHLITATGQRVTLRCSPRSGDLSVYWYQQSLDQGLQFLIQYYNGEERAKGNILERFSAQQFPDLHSELNLSSLELGDSALYFCASSPTLVAGTDTQYFGPGTRLTVL.

This clonotype occurred many times. The chain recombines TRBV5-1 with TRBJ2-2, with D unresolved. Trimming took 4 bases from V and 8 from J, leaving 15 bases between them. CDR1 is SGHRS, CDR2 YFSETQ, per germline. This CDR3 is built from 14 residues. The CDR3 coding sequence is TGCGCCAGCAGCCCCTCCGTGGGCAAGGGGGAGCTGTTTTTT. The encoded protein is CASSPSVGKGELFF.

This clonotype showed up just a few times. The chain couples TRBV29-1 to TRBJ2-5, with D hard to call. The CDR3 is 13 residues long. Germline CDR1 SQVTM, CDR2 ANQGSEA. The ends were cut back, 2 bases at V and 2 bases at J, with 9 bases in the middle. In DNA, the CDR3 is TGCAGCGTTGAACCAACGAGTCAAGAGACCCAGTACTTC. Its protein product is CSVEPTSQETQYF. Complete variable domain (other parts from reference TRBV29-1 and TRBJ2-5): SAVISQKPSRDICQRGTSLTIQCQVDSQVTMMFWYRQQPGQSLTLIATANQGSEATYESGFVIDKFPISRPNLTFSTLTVSNMSPEDSSIYLCSVEPTSQETQYFGPGTRLLVL.

This chain links TRBV28 with TRBJ2-5; 12 bases are shared with TRBD2. This CDR3 contains 19 residues. Germline V gene data show CDR1 as MDHEN and CDR2 as SYDVKM. V lost 6 bases and J lost 3; bases outside the gene matches: 17. CDR3 in DNA: TGTGCCAGCAGCCCGGGACTAGCGGGCAGAGATTGGGGGGAAGAGACCCAGTACTTC. It encodes CASSPGLAGRDWGEETQYF. The entire variable domain, with the rest obtained from reference TRBV28 and TRBJ2-5, is as follows: DVKVTQSSRYLVKRTGEKVFLECVQDMDHENMFWYRQDPGLGLRLIYFSYDVKMKEKGDIPEGYSVSREKKERFSLILESASTNQTSMYLCASSPGLAGRDWGEETQYFGPGTRLLVL.

This clonotype came up a few times. The rearrangement links TRBV7-9 to TRBJ2-3; D uncertain. CDR1 SEHNR and CDR2 FQNEAQ come from the germline V gene (reference sequence). The CDR3 runs 15 residues. V was trimmed by 1 base and J by 2 bases, leaving 10 bases between them. CDR3 protein: CASSLVRPNTDTQYF. As DNA, the CDR3 is TGTGCCAGCAGCTTAGTTCGGCCAAACACAGATACGCAGTATTTT.

The chain employs TRBV7-2 and TRBJ2-7, with 8 bases lining up with TRBD2. The V segment lost 7 bases and the J segment 2 bases; nucleotides outside the gene matches: 4. This CDR3 is 13 amino acids long. From germline, CDR1 is SGHTA and CDR2 FQGNSA. The chain's CDR3 is CASTREVTYEQYF. CDR3 sequence (DNA): TGTGCCAGCACGCGGGAGGTTACCTACGAGCAGTACTTC.

In its sample, this clonotype was seen a few times. The V call is TRBV5-1, the J call TRBJ1-1; D gene unclear. Germline CDR1 is SGHRS and CDR2 is YFSETQ. The CDR3 is made up of 15 amino acids. V lost 1 base and J lost 0, with 10 bases in between. The CDR3 coding sequence is TGCGCCAGCAGCTTGAGTTATGGCATGAACACTGAAGCTTTCTTT. Amino acid sequence: CASSLSYGMNTEAFF.

This clonotype appeared many times. This rearrangement joins TRBV25-1 to TRBJ1-4; D is uncertain. Germline-derived CDR1 and CDR2 are MGHDK and SYGVNS. This CDR3 comprises 14 residues. Trimming cost V 0 bases and J 4 bases, with 6 bases left between them. CDR3 sequence reads: CASSEYSLNEKLFF. DNA for the CDR3: TGTGCCAGCAGTGAATATAGCCTTAATGAAAAACTGTTTTTT.

This clonotype has just a few counts. V and J are TRBV13 and TRBJ2-1, with 8 nucleotides matching TRBD2. Germline V gene sequence: CDR1 PRHDT, CDR2 FYEKMQ (reference sequence). The CDR3 runs to 17 residues. V trimming: 0 bases; J trimming: 7 bases; junction bases outside the gene matches: 11. This CDR3 is CASSLGGGLVSRNEQFF. DNA for the CDR3: TGTGCCAGCAGCTTAGGCGGGGGACTAGTGTCGAGAAATGAGCAGTTCTTC.

The chain joins TRBV7-9 to TRBJ2-2; a weak D match, TRBD1 (6 bases). This CDR3 is 16 amino acids long. V lost 4 bases and J 6 bases, leaving 18 bases between the germline ends. Germline V gives CDR1 SEHNR, CDR2 FQNEAQ (reference sequence). CDR3 sequence: CASSSNRVGLAGELFF. Here the CDR3 DNA reads TGTGCCAGCAGCTCCAACAGGGTGGGGCTAGCCGGGGAGCTGTTTTTT.

This clonotype was observed at least ten times. The chain has TRBV5-1 and TRBJ1-6; no clear D gene. CDR3 length equals 13 residues. CDR1 SGHRS and CDR2 YFSETQ come from the germline V gene. The V end was cut by 1 base, the J end by 3 bases, with 2 bases between. The CDR3: CASSLNYNSPLHF. The DNA of the CDR3 is TGCGCCAGCAGCTTGAACTATAATTCACCCCTCCACTTT. Based on the CDR3 plus reference TRBV5-1 and TRBJ1-6, the full variable domain is KAGVTQTPRYLIKTRGQQVTLSCSPISGHRSVSWYQQTPGQGLQFLFEYFSETQRNKGNFPGRFSGRQFSNSRSEMNVSTLELGDSALYLCASSLNYNSPLHFGNGTRLTVT.

This clonotype has just a few counts. This sequence joins TRBV3-1 and TRBJ2-5; 13 bases are a match to TRBD2. This CDR3 is 17 amino acids long. V shed 10 bases and J 4 bases; nucleotides not matched to a gene: 15. Germline V gene sequence: CDR1 LGHDT, CDR2 YNNKEL (reference sequence). The CDR3: CATLLGLAGEGGETQYF. DNA for the CDR3: TGTGCCACCCTTCTTGGACTAGCGGGAGAGGGGGGAGAGACCCAGTACTTC.

Only a few counts were recorded for this clonotype. The CDR3 loop reads CASSLPGANYGYTF. CDR3 nucleotide sequence: TGCGCCAGCAGCTTGCCGGGCGCTAACTATGGCTACACCTTC. The chain links TRBV5-1 to TRBJ1-2; D not certain. The germline gives CDR1 SGHRS, CDR2 YFSETQ. The V and J ends lost 1 base and 0 bases respectively, with 7 bases between them. There are 14 residues in the CDR3.

This clonotype was observed a few times. The chain recombines TRBV15 with TRBJ2-3; 7 bases are a match to TRBD2. V dropped 1 base and J dropped 5; count of bases not matched to a gene: 15. Per the germline V gene, CDR1 is LNHNV and CDR2 is YYDKDF (reference sequence). The CDR3 consists of 18 residues. This CDR3 is CATSRAFSLAGEEDTQYF. DNA of the CDR3: TGTGCCACCAGCAGAGCCTTTTCTCTGGCGGGAGAGGAAGATACGCAGTATTTT. The full variable domain, its missing parts supplied by reference TRBV15 and TRBJ2-3, is DAMVIQNPRYQVTQFGKPVTLSCSQTLNHNVMYWYQQKSSQAPKLLFHYYDKDFNNEADTPDNFQSRRPNTSFCFLDIRSPGLGDTAMYLCATSRAFSLAGEEDTQYFGPGTRLTVL.

This clonotype was found a few times. This sequence joins TRBV9 and TRBJ1-2; D may be TRBD1 (5 bases). V was cut by 0 bases and J by 7 bases, with 10 bases left in between. CDR3 size: 13 residues. Germline V gives CDR1 SGDLS, CDR2 YYNGEE. The chain's CDR3 is CASSVVGERGYTF. In DNA, the CDR3 is TGTGCCAGCAGCGTAGTGGGGGAACGTGGCTACACCTTC.

The V gene is TRBV7-9, the J gene TRBJ2-1; D unclear. Trimming removed 0 bases at V and 3 bases at J, with 12 bases between. Germline lookup yields CDR1 SEHNR and CDR2 FQNEAQ (reference sequence). This CDR3 is built from 16 residues. The CDR3 is CASSLAGLRDYNEQFF. CDR3 DNA sequence: TGTGCCAGCAGCTTAGCGGGATTAAGGGACTACAATGAGCAGTTCTTC.

This clonotype was picked up a small number of times. The CDR3: CATSPRTGVQPQHF. For the CDR3, the DNA is TGTGCCACCAGCCCTAGGACAGGGGTTCAGCCCCAGCATTTT. V usage is TRBV15 and J usage is TRBJ1-5, with 9 nucleotides matching TRBD1. The germline V gene has CDR1 LNHNV and CDR2 YYDKDF (reference sequence). This CDR3 has 14 residues. V lost 5 bases, J lost 6 bases, and 5 bases stayed unmatched.

This clonotype was recorded a few times. The V gene is TRBV18, the J gene TRBJ2-7; the D gene is possibly TRBD2 (6 bases). V was clipped by 1 base and J by 3 bases, with 16 bases between them. Germline V CDR1 and CDR2: KGHSH, LQKENI. The CDR3 extends over 16 amino acids. CDR3 in amino acids: CASSPQEGKSLYEQYF. The CDR3 DNA sequence: TGTGCCAGCTCACCACAGGAGGGGAAGTCCCTCTACGAGCAGTACTTC.

This clonotype came up many times. This rearrangement joins TRBV11-2 to TRBJ2-5, with a tentative D call TRBD2 (6 bases). Per the germline V gene, CDR1 is SGHAT and CDR2 is FQNNGV. The ends were cut back, 4 bases at V and 7 bases at J, with 13 bases in the middle. This CDR3 is 13 amino acids long. The CDR3 nucleotides read TGTGCCAGCAGCTCTGCTAGCGTGGGGACCCAGTACTTC. It codes for CASSSASVGTQYF. The full variable domain, its missing parts supplied by reference TRBV11-2 and TRBJ2-5, is EAGVAQSPRYKIIEKRQSVAFWCNPISGHATLYWYQQILGQGPKLLIQFQNNGVVDDSQLPKDRFSAERLKGVDSTLKIQPAKLEDSAVYLCASSSASVGTQYFGPGTRLLVL.